This TCR beta chain is from a study of memory CD4+ T cells and cytomegalovirus serostatus. The protocol was immunoSEQ multiplex PCR, while the TCRdb copy is restricted to in-frame clones and leaves out a portion. The repertoire holds about 56,000 clones, with 60% to 75% as singletons. This CDR3 is built from 13 residues. V lost 7 bases and J lost 4, with 13 bases in between. Germline V CDR1 and CDR2: MNHEY, SMNVEV (reference sequence). Study outcomes and limitations: CD4+ memory repertoires contained about two fifths of the roughly 160 reported CMV TCRbeta sequences.

The sort gate was single viable CD3+CD4+CD8-CD45RO+ cells for memory CD4+ T cells. Positive selection with CD4 microbeads enriched total CD4+ T cells. A word on this clone: Its antigen remains unknown.

The receptor comes from an adult in good health and CMV-seropositive. The specimen sequenced was memory CD4+ T cells from blood. The chain couples TRBV27 to TRBJ1-2; the D gene is possibly TRBD1 (5 bases). The CDR3 nucleotides are TGTGCCAGCAAAGGGCAGGGCATCTATGGCTACACCTTC. It encodes CASKGQGIYGYTF.